The clone carrying this T cell receptor (beta chain) came up a few times. Its antigen is still unknown. The sample originates from a study of beta chain features in type 1 diabetes. Findings and caveats of the study: Lower insertion and higher deletion counts appeared at VDJ junctions in type 1 diabetes patients.

Since all of the isolated RNA was reverse transcribed, expressed TCRB transcripts were what got sequenced. Method: immunoSEQ multiplex PCR; TCRdb's copy keeps in-frame clones and lacks some. This sample yields a few hundred thousand clones, of which about 12% are seen a single time; about 0.018% belongs to the top ten. Germline CDR1 is SGHTA and CDR2 is FQGNSA. Trimming removed 4 bases at V and 2 bases at J, with 9 bases between. The CDR3 runs 13 residues. J is TRBJ2-7 and V is TRBV7-2; perhaps TRBD1 as D (6 bases). The sequenced material came from naive CD4+ T cells from blood. The clonotype comes from a man between 18 and 35 years old in good health. CDR3 DNA sequence: TGTGCCAGCAGCTCGTGGGACACCTACGAGCAGTACTTC. Protein: CASSSWDTYEQYF.